The T cell receptor (beta chain) under discussion was sequenced for a study of PD-1 blockade in classical Hodgkin lymphoma. Overall study results and limits: Similar baseline diversity was found in complete responders and newly diagnosed patients.

TCRdb's copy holds only in-frame clones and misses some; the assay was immunoSEQ multiplex PCR. The profile shows around 100,000 clones, roughly 89% of them singletons. Germline V lookup: CDR1 SEHNR, CDR2 FQNEAQ (reference sequence). The CDR3 covers 15 residues. Trimming took off 5 bases at V and 2 bases at J, with 15 bases between the two ends. All trial patients relapsed after autologous stem cell transplantation. Complete response, partial response or progressive disease made up the best responses. Concerning this clone: Its antigen remains unknown.

The sample in question was peripheral blood mononuclear cells (PBMCs), obtained before the second cycle of nivolumab. The gene calls are TRBV7-9 and TRBJ2-5; possibly TRBD1 for D (6 bases). This receptor was obtained from a human donor with classical Hodgkin lymphoma. The CDR3 DNA follows: TGTGCCAGCAGCGCCCCACAGGGAGTACAAGAGACCCAGTACTTC. It encodes CASSAPQGVQETQYF.